The 30 T cell receptor beta chains listed next were all sequenced from one sample in a study of shared clonotypes between healthy human individuals. Profiling relied on immunoSEQ multiplex PCR, and the TCRdb table lists in-frame clones only, not all of them. The repertoire holds about 550,000 clones, with 95% to 96% as singletons. Terminally differentiated effector memory CD45RA+ cells were excluded by CCR7 positive selection of CD45RO-negative cells. Sequenced input: naive CD8+ T cells sorted from blood. The receptors come from a woman aged 25 to 45 in good health.

This clone was seen only once. The gene calls are TRBV7-9 and TRBJ2-7, with 8 bases fitting TRBD1. Germline lookup yields CDR1 SEHNR and CDR2 FQNEAQ (reference sequence). The CDR3 is 16 amino acids. The trim removed 5 bases at V and 2 bases at J, leaving 11 bases unmatched. The CDR3 nucleotides are TGTGCCAGCAGCCCTAAGCCGGGACAGGTAACCTACGAGCAGTACTTC. It specifies CASSPKPGQVTYEQYF.

On this clone: Different DNA sequences within this sample yield the same CDR3. V is TRBV20-1 and J is TRBJ2-5; no reliable D call. The DNA end favors TRBJ2-7, so the J call may be wrong. Germline lookup yields CDR1 DFQATT and CDR2 SNEGSKA (reference sequence). The CDR3 loop spans 10 amino acids. The CDR3 sequence is CSARSYEQYF. The CDR3 nucleotides are TGCAGTGCAAGGTCCTACGAGCAGTACTTC.

CDR3 residues: CASSFKRTGDSYNEQFF. The CDR3 DNA reads TGCGCCAGCAGCTTTAAAAGGACAGGCGACTCCTACAATGAGCAGTTCTTC. This chain joins TRBV5-1 and TRBJ2-1; TRBD1 agrees at 7 bases. The CDR3 sequence is 17 residues long. V was clipped by 2 bases and J by 0 bases; unmatched bases: 8. CDR1 and CDR2 (germline): SGHRS, YFSETQ.

V usage is TRBV30 and J usage is TRBJ1-1, with D perhaps matching TRBD1 (6 bases). Germline V gives CDR1 GTSNPN, CDR2 SVGIG (reference sequence). The CDR3 spans 15 residues. V was pared by 7 bases and J by 5 bases, with 23 bases between. CDR3 loop: CASGPGIRGQTEAFF. The DNA for the CDR3 is TGTGCCTCGGGACCAGGGATAAGGGGACAAACTGAAGCTTTCTTT.

V usage is TRBV5-1 and J usage is TRBJ1-6; maybe TRBD1 (6 bases). Germline CDR1 is SGHRS and CDR2 is YFSETQ. V gave up 4 bases and J gave up 4 bases, with 12 bases separating them. This CDR3 is built from 15 residues. The CDR3 coding sequence is TGCGCCAGCAGCCTCGGGGGCCCTTATAATTCACCCCTCCACTTT. Its translation: CASSLGGPYNSPLHF.

The chain has TRBV5-6 and TRBJ1-5; no firm D call. V was pared by 2 bases and J by 3 bases, with 9 bases between. CDR3 length: 14 amino acids. CDR1 SGHDT and CDR2 YYEEEE come from the germline V gene. This CDR3 reads CASSFRQVNQPQHF. The CDR3 coding sequence is TGTGCCAGCAGCTTTCGACAAGTCAATCAGCCCCAGCATTTT.

J is TRBJ1-5 and V is TRBV29-1; weak D call: TRBD1 (5 bases). V dropped 4 bases and J dropped 3 bases, with 13 bases sitting between them. Germline values: CDR1 SQVTM, CDR2 ANQGSEA. There are 14 residues in the CDR3. CDR3 loop: CSVGNGGANQPQHF. CDR3 bases: TGCAGCGTTGGGAACGGGGGTGCCAATCAGCCCCAGCATTTT. Combining the CDR3 with reference TRBV29-1 and TRBJ1-5 gives the whole variable domain SAVISQKPSRDICQRGTSLTIQCQVDSQVTMMFWYRQQPGQSLTLIATANQGSEATYESGFVIDKFPISRPNLTFSTLTVSNMSPEDSSIYLCSVGNGGANQPQHFGDGTRLSIL.

The CDR3 region has the DNA TGTGCCAGCAGCCGCGTGTATCCCCCCCTCCACTTT. Translating it yields CASSRVYPPLHF. The chain carries TRBV28 and TRBJ1-6; D is ambiguous. From germline, CDR1 is MDHEN and CDR2 SYDVKM. CDR3 length: 12 amino acids. The V gene lost 6 bases and the J gene lost 13 bases, with 13 bases spanning the gap.

This chain connects TRBV4-1 to TRBJ2-7; 11 nucleotides agree with TRBD2. The CDR3 loop spans 16 amino acids. Germline V gives CDR1 MGHRA, CDR2 YSYEKL. V shed 0 bases, J shed 1 base, and the junction held 2 bases outside the gene matches. The CDR3 spells CASSQDLAGGSYEQYF. For the CDR3, the DNA is TGCGCCAGCAGCCAAGACCTAGCGGGAGGATCCTACGAGCAGTACTTC.

Comments on this clone: A read error may produce the germline difference seen at one junction end. V gene TRBV4-1 combines with J gene TRBJ1-2, with TRBD1 identical over 8 bases. The CDR3 length is 14 residues. Per the germline V gene, CDR1 is MGHRA and CDR2 is YSYEKL. The CDR3 region has the DNA TGCGCCAGCAGCCACCCCGGAGCAGGGGGCAGCCGGATCTTC. Residues: CASSHPGAGGSRIF.

The V call is TRBV13, the J call TRBJ2-7, with 9 bases that match TRBD1. Trimming cost V 1 base and J 6 bases; bases outside gene matches: 7. The germline CDR1 and CDR2 sequences are PRHDT and FYEKMQ (reference sequence). The CDR3 has 15 residues. The DNA of the CDR3 is TGTGCCAGCAGCTTAGCTTTGGGACAGGGATCCGAGCAGTACTTC. It codes for CASSLALGQGSEQYF. The variable domain in full, completed from reference TRBV13 and TRBJ2-7, reads AAGVIQSPRHLIKEKRETATLKCYPIPRHDTVYWYQQGPGQDPQFLISFYEKMQSDKGSIPDRFSAQQFSDYHSELNMSSLELGDSALYFCASSLALGQGSEQYFGPGTRLTVT.

CDR3 DNA sequence: TGTGCCAGCAGTTTTCAACAGGGTTTCGAGCAGTACTTC. Residues: CASSFQQGFEQYF. J is TRBJ2-7 and V is TRBV27; maybe TRBD1 (6 bases). In germline, CDR1 is MNHEY, CDR2 SMNVEV (reference sequence). Trimming stripped 3 bases from V and 6 bases from J, with 12 bases between. The CDR3 runs to 13 residues.

This chain links TRBV11-2 with TRBJ2-5, with 7 bases identical to TRBD2. J was trimmed by 3 bases and V by 0 bases; bases with no gene match: 4. The V gene's germline CDR1 is SGHAT and CDR2 FQNNGV. The CDR3 runs to 15 residues. For the CDR3, the DNA is TGTGCCAGCAGCTTAGATTTCCGGGGGGAAGAGACCCAGTACTTC. It yields the protein CASSLDFRGEETQYF.

The chain couples TRBV7-6 to TRBJ2-1, with D hard to call. In germline, CDR1 is SGHVS, CDR2 FNYEAQ. This CDR3 is 11 amino acids long. V was cut by 5 bases and J by 10 bases, with 9 bases left in between. CDR3 nucleotides: TGTGCCAGCAGCGCTAACGGGGAGCAGTTCTTC. It is translated as CASSANGEQFF.

This chain links TRBV4-1 with TRBJ2-2, with 9 bases aligning to TRBD2. Germline-derived CDR1 and CDR2 are MGHRA and YSYEKL. V was clipped by 0 bases and J by 5 bases; unmatched bases: 13. This CDR3 has 19 residues. This CDR3 reads CASSQEGSWREGGTGELFF. The CDR3 nucleotides read TGCGCCAGCAGCCAAGAGGGGTCTTGGCGGGAGGGGGGAACCGGGGAGCTGTTTTTT.

CDR3 DNA: TGTGCCAGTAGTGAACAGGGGGGCTATGGCTACACCTTC. It is translated as CASSEQGGYGYTF. This chain uses TRBV19 with TRBJ1-2; 8 nucleotides line up with TRBD1. The CDR3 sequence is 13 residues long. CDR1 and CDR2 (germline): LNHDA, SQIVND (reference sequence). Unmatched junction bases numbered 3, after V lost 5 bases and J lost 4 bases.

V and J are TRBV5-1 and TRBJ2-1, with D hard to call. The V gene lost 2 bases and the J gene lost 7 bases, with 10 bases spanning the gap. The CDR3 totals 13 residues. The germline CDR1 and CDR2 sequences are SGHRS and YFSETQ. The CDR3 nucleotides read TGCGCCAGCAGCTTTTGGGGTGAGAATGAGCAGTTCTTC. Translating gives CASSFWGENEQFF.

This rearrangement joins TRBV7-9 to TRBJ2-2; D remains unclear. The length of the CDR3 is 12 residues. Deletions cut 3 bases from V and 8 bases from J, with 7 bases between. Germline V CDR1 and CDR2: SEHNR, FQNEAQ (reference sequence). The chain's CDR3 is CASSFPQGELFF. CDR3 nucleotides: TGTGCCAGCAGCTTCCCTCAGGGGGAGCTGTTTTTT. Full variable domain (rest looked up from reference TRBV7-9 and TRBJ2-2): DTGVSQNPRHKITKRGQNVTFRCDPISEHNRLYWYRQTLGQGPEFLTYFQNEAQLEKSRLLSDRFSAERPKGSFSTLEIQRTEQGDSAMYLCASSFPQGELFFGEGSRLTVL.

The chain combines TRBV5-6 with TRBJ2-7; weak D call: TRBD2 (5 bases). Germline V gives CDR1 SGHDT, CDR2 YYEEEE. The CDR3 has 14 amino acids. V was trimmed by 3 bases and J by 2 bases, leaving 12 bases between them. CDR3 residues: CASSSDLAPYEQYF. The CDR3 coding sequence is TGTGCCAGCAGCTCAGACCTAGCACCCTACGAGCAGTACTTC.

This clone was seen just once. This chain's CDR3 is CASSWVAGSDIHVADTQYF. The CDR3 nucleotides read TGTGCCAGCAGCTGGGTAGCAGGATCAGATATTCATGTGGCAGATACGCAGTATTTT. The chain links TRBV7-9 to TRBJ2-3, with D uncertain. V lost 4 bases, J lost 4 bases, and 27 bases lay in between. CDR1 SEHNR and CDR2 FQNEAQ come from the germline V gene (reference sequence). This CDR3 region has 19 residues.

This clone occurred once. In DNA, the CDR3 is TGTGCCAGCAGTTTAATTTCGACAGGGGAGCACACTGAAGCTTTCTTT. This encodes CASSLISTGEHTEAFF. The chain recombines TRBV27 with TRBJ1-1; 8 nucleotides match TRBD1. This CDR3 is 16 amino acids long. Germline V gene lookup returns CDR1 MNHEY and CDR2 SMNVEV (reference sequence). With V trimmed by 2 bases and J by 3 bases, 8 bases remained unmatched.

This rearrangement joins TRBV5-5 to TRBJ2-7; D possibly matches TRBD1 or TRBD2 (5 bases each). The CDR3 consists of 17 residues. The V end was cut by 0 bases, the J end by 1 base, with 17 bases between. Germline V lookup: CDR1 SGHKS, CDR2 YYEKEE (reference sequence). The CDR3 DNA follows: TGTGCCAGCAGCTTGGAGGCACCGGGACGAACGTCCTACGAGCAGTACTTC. This encodes CASSLEAPGRTSYEQYF.

This chain uses TRBV4-1 with TRBJ2-5; 9 bases are a match to TRBD2. The J segment lost 0 bases and the V segment lost 4 bases, leaving 3 bases of the junction unmatched. This CDR3 has 15 residues. CDR1 MGHRA and CDR2 YSYEKL come from the germline V gene. The CDR3 is CASSPLAGNQETQYF. As DNA, the CDR3 is TGCGCCAGCAGCCCGCTAGCGGGAAACCAAGAGACCCAGTACTTC.

The V call is TRBV5-4, the J call TRBJ2-2; 10 bases agree with TRBD1. CDR1 and CDR2 from the germline V gene are SGHNT and YYREEE (reference sequence). The junction had 3 bases not matched to a gene; V was cut back by 0 bases and J by 10 bases. The CDR3 extends over 14 amino acids. Here the CDR3 DNA reads TGTGCCAGCAGCTTGGAAGGGACAGGGGAGGAGCTGTTTTTT. This encodes CASSLEGTGEELFF.

The chain employs TRBV7-9 and TRBJ2-5; D remains ambiguous. V lost 1 base to trimming and J lost 2 bases, with 11 bases between them. CDR1 and CDR2 from the germline V gene are SEHNR and FQNEAQ (reference sequence). The CDR3 has 15 residues. As DNA, the CDR3 is TGTGCCAGCAGCTTAGGCCCTGGTGGTCAAGAGACCCAGTACTTC. Translation: CASSLGPGGQETQYF.

J is TRBJ2-1 and V is TRBV5-1, with TRBD2 matching over 7 bases. Trimming at V came to 7 bases and at J to 7 bases, leaving 20 bases not matched to a gene. Germline V lookup: CDR1 SGHRS, CDR2 YFSETQ. This CDR3 has 17 amino acids. The CDR3 nucleotides read TGCGCCAGCTCCTCCCTGTCGGGAGGAATGTTGAAAAATGAGCAGTTCTTC. It yields the protein CASSSLSGGMLKNEQFF.

The J gene is TRBJ2-1, the V gene TRBV7-2, with 12 bases lining up with TRBD2. The CDR3 covers 16 residues. V lost 3 bases and J lost 5; bases outside the gene matches: 5. In germline, CDR1 is SGHTA, CDR2 FQGNSA. CDR3 residues: CASSLNGLAGNNEQFF. CDR3 nucleotide sequence: TGTGCCAGCAGCTTGAACGGACTAGCGGGAAACAATGAGCAGTTCTTC.

The chain couples TRBV27 to TRBJ1-1; D is ambiguous. This CDR3 comprises 12 residues. Germline lookup yields CDR1 MNHEY and CDR2 SMNVEV (reference sequence). V shed 3 bases and J shed 10 bases, with 12 bases lying between them. The CDR3 region has the DNA TGTGCCAGCAGTTTCGGGCAACAGCCAGCTTTCTTT. As protein: CASSFGQQPAFF.

This clone was observed a few times. V gene TRBV7-9 combines with J gene TRBJ2-6; D might be TRBD2 (6 bases). The CDR3 is 17 residues long. Looked up from germline, CDR1 is SEHNR and CDR2 is FQNEAQ (reference sequence). With 5 bases removed from V and 0 bases from J, the gap between germline ends came to 14 bases. The CDR3 nucleotides read TGTGCCAGCAGCCCAGGGACTGTCCTCTCTGGGGCCAACGTCCTGACTTTC. This translates into CASSPGTVLSGANVLTF.

The rearrangement links TRBV5-1 to TRBJ1-1; D not resolved. This CDR3 has 14 residues. Germline lookup yields CDR1 SGHRS and CDR2 YFSETQ. Trimming shortened V by 4 bases and J by 0 bases, and 10 bases separated the two germline ends. The CDR3 loop reads CASSAGVLNTEAFF. The CDR3 DNA reads as TGCGCCAGCAGCGCCGGGGTATTGAACACTGAAGCTTTCTTT. Based on the CDR3 plus reference TRBV5-1 and TRBJ1-1, the full variable domain is KAGVTQTPRYLIKTRGQQVTLSCSPISGHRSVSWYQQTPGQGLQFLFEYFSETQRNKGNFPGRFSGRQFSNSRSEMNVSTLELGDSALYLCASSAGVLNTEAFFGQGTRLTVV.